Listed below are T cell receptor beta chains from one sample, sequenced in a study of glioma-infiltrating T cells. TCRdb re-called the multiplex PCR reads through MiXCR, storing one row per CDR3 protein. The data show about 380,000 distinct CDR3 sequences, with roughly 41% seen just once and approximately 12% held by the top ten. The specimen was glioma tissue, nonneoplastic brain tissue, or PBMCs (not recorded which). All receptors come from a human donor with low-grade glioma or glioblastoma, undergoing nonglioma brain surgery, or in good health (not recorded which). The CDR3 runs from the conserved cysteine through the conserved F or W. Each record gives: V gene, CDR3 length, clone size, D gene, J gene, CDR3 DNA, CDR3 protein. The D gene is left open where the match is weak. The listing skips clone size in some rows; elsewhere it reads once, few, many or a size class.

V: TRBV12-3/TRBV12-4; length: 16; size: NA; D: TRBD2; J: TRBJ2-7; DNA: TGTGCCAGCAGTTTCGGTAGCGGGTACAGCTCCTACGAGCAGTACTTC; CDR3: CASSFGSGYSSYEQYF
V: TRBV6-5; length: 15; size: many; D: NA; J: TRBJ1-6; DNA: TGTGCCAGCAGTTACTACAGGGTGCTCAATTCACCCCTCCACTTT; CDR3: CASSYYRVLNSPLHF
V: TRBV7-9; length: 14; size: few; D: NA; J: TRBJ1-2; DNA: TGTGCCAGCAGCTCCCTCAGGGGTAACTATGGCTACACCTTC; CDR3: CASSSLRGNYGYTF
V: TRBV6-1; length: 12; size: NA; D: NA; J: TRBJ1-5; DNA: TGTGCCAGCAGTGGCGAGGCCCAACCCCAGCATTTT; CDR3: CASSGEAQPQHF
V: TRBV20-1; length: 12; size: few; D: TRBD1; J: TRBJ2-7; DNA: TGCAGTGCTCCCCAGGACAGGGTCGAGCAGTACTTC; CDR3: CSAPQDRVEQYF
V: TRBV28; length: 13; size: few; D: NA; J: TRBJ1-5; DNA: TGTGCCAGCAGGTTTACAGGAAATCAGCCCCAGCATTTT; CDR3: CASRFTGNQPQHF
V: TRBV12-3/TRBV12-4; length: 13; size: few; D: TRBD1; J: TRBJ2-7; DNA: TGTGCCAGCACCGGGACAGGGGCCTACGAGCAGTACTTC; CDR3: CASTGTGAYEQYF
V: TRBV20-1; length: 15; size: NA; D: NA; J: TRBJ2-4; DNA: TGCAGTGCTAGAGATCGGAATGGCCCGAGGGACATTCAGTACTTC; CDR3: CSARDRNGPRDIQYF
V: TRBV7-2; length: 16; size: NA; D: TRBD2; J: TRBJ2-5; DNA: TGTGCCAGCAGCCGGCCCGGGACTAGCGGGTCGGGGACCCAGTACTTC; CDR3: CASSRPGTSGSGTQYF
V: TRBV25-1; length: 15; size: few; D: NA; J: TRBJ2-2; DNA: TGTGCCAGCACAAAGGACAGACCTAACACCGGGGAGCTGTTTTTT; CDR3: CASTKDRPNTGELFF
V: TRBV19; length: 13; size: NA; D: NA; J: TRBJ2-7; DNA: TGTGCCAGTACTCCAAGCAGTTTTGGCGAGCAGTACTTC; CDR3: CASTPSSFGEQYF
V: TRBV28; length: 13; size: few; D: NA; J: TRBJ2-7; DNA: TGTGCCAGCACCGGACAGGACTACTACGAGCAGTACTTC; CDR3: CASTGQDYYEQYF
V: TRBV28; length: 15; size: NA; D: NA; J: TRBJ2-6; DNA: TGTGCCAGCGACTCCTTGGGGTCTGGGGCCAACGTCCTGACTTTC; CDR3: CASDSLGSGANVLTF
V: TRBV27; length: 13; size: NA; D: NA; J: TRBJ2-7; DNA: TGTGCCAGCAGTTTCGGGACCCGCTCCGAGCAGTACTTC; CDR3: CASSFGTRSEQYF
V: TRBV27; length: 17; size: NA; D: NA; J: TRBJ2-1; DNA: TGTGCCAGCAGTCCCGCCCGGGTTAGCGGATCCACCGATGAGCAGTTCTTC; CDR3: CASSPARVSGSTDEQFF
V: TRBV28; length: 13; size: NA; D: TRBD1; J: TRBJ2-5; DNA: TGTGCCAGCAGGAAGACAGGGTCCGAGACCCAGTACTTC; CDR3: CASRKTGSETQYF
V: TRBV2; length: 15; size: NA; D: NA; J: TRBJ2-2; DNA: TGTGCCAGCAGCCTCACAGGGACCGACACCGGGGAGCTGTTTTTT; CDR3: CASSLTGTDTGELFF
V: TRBV19; length: 14; size: few; D: NA; J: TRBJ1-2; DNA: TGTGCCAGTAGTAGCGGGACCCGATGGAATGGCTACACCTTC; CDR3: CASSSGTRWNGYTF
V: TRBV15; length: 13; size: few; D: NA; J: TRBJ2-1; DNA: TGTGCCACCAGCAGAGATCCCCTGCGGGGTAAGTTCTTC; CDR3: CATSRDPLRGKFF
V: TRBV7-9; length: 15; size: NA; D: NA; J: TRBJ2-7; DNA: TGTGCCAGCAGCCCTCCCTGGCGGAGAGTCGAGGTCGGGGACTTC; CDR3: CASSPPWRRVEVGDF
V: TRBV27; length: 16; size: many; D: TRBD2; J: TRBJ2-7; DNA: TGTGCCAGCAGTCTCACCTGGGGGCGGGAGGCCTACGAGCAGTACTTC; CDR3: CASSLTWGREAYEQYF
V: TRBV20-1; length: 14; size: NA; D: TRBD1; J: TRBJ1-2; DNA: TGCAGCGTCCCGAGGGCAGGGGGCGGATATGGCTACACCTTC; CDR3: CSVPRAGGGYGYTF
V: TRBV27; length: 17; size: many; D: NA; J: TRBJ2-6; DNA: TGTGCCAGCAGTACGGACGGTCTCCTCTCTGGGGCCAACGTCCTGACTTTC; CDR3: CASSTDGLLSGANVLTF
V: TRBV6-1; length: 11; size: many; D: NA; J: TRBJ1-1; DNA: TGTGCCAGCAGTGGACAGCTTGAAGCTTTCTTT; CDR3: CASSGQLEAFF
V: TRBV12-3/TRBV12-4; length: 14; size: few; D: NA; J: TRBJ2-7; DNA: TGTGCCAGCAGTTTGGGTTGGGCAGGGAACGAGCAGTACTTC; CDR3: CASSLGWAGNEQYF
V: TRBV20-1; length: 14; size: NA; D: NA; J: TRBJ2-1; DNA: TGCAGTGCTAGTTTGGAAGTTTCCTACAATGAGCAGTTCTTC; CDR3: CSASLEVSYNEQFF
V: TRBV6-2/TRBV6-3; length: 12; size: many; D: NA; J: TRBJ1-2; DNA: TGTGCCAGCAGTTACTCTCAGGGCGGCTACACCTTC; CDR3: CASSYSQGGYTF
V: TRBV20-1; length: 16; size: many; D: TRBD2; J: TRBJ2-1; DNA: TGCAGTGCTAGAGATGGGGGGACTAGCGGGGGTTCTGAGCAGTTCTTC; CDR3: CSARDGGTSGGSEQFF
V: TRBV19; length: 15; size: few; D: NA; J: TRBJ2-7; DNA: TGTGCCAGTAGTATTTCTGCGTTTAGCTCCTACGAGCAGTACTTC; CDR3: CASSISAFSSYEQYF